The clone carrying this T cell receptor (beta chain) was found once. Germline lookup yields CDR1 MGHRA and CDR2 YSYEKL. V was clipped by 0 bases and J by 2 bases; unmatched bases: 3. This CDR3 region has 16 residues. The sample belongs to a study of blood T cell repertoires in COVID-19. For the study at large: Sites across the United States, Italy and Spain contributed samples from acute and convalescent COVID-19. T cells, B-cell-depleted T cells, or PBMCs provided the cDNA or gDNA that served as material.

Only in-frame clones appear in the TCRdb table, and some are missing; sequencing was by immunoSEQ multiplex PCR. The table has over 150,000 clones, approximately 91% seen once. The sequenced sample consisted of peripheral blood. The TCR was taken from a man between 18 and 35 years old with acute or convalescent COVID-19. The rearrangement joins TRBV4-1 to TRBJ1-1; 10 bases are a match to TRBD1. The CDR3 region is CASSQDGQGVNTEAFF. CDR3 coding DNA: TGCGCCAGCAGCCAAGATGGACAGGGGGTCAACACTGAAGCTTTCTTT.